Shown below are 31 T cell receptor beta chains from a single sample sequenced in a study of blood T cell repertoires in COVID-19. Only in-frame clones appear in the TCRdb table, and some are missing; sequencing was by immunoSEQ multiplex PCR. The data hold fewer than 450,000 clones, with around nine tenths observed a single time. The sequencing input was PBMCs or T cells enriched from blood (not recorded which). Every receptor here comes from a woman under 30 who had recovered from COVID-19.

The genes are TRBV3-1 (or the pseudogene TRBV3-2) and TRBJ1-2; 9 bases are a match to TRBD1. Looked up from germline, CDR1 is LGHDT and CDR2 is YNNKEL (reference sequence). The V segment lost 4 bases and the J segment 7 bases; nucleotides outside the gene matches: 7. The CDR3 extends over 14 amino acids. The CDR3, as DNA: TGTGCCAGCAGCCCTGGGACAGGGACGGGTGGCTACACCTTC. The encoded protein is CASSPGTGTGGYTF.

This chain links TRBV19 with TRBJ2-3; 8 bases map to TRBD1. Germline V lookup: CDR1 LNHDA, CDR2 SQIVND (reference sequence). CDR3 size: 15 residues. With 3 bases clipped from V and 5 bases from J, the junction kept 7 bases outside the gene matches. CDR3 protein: CASSILTGVGDTQYF. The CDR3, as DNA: TGTGCCAGTAGTATTTTGACAGGGGTCGGAGATACGCAGTATTTT.

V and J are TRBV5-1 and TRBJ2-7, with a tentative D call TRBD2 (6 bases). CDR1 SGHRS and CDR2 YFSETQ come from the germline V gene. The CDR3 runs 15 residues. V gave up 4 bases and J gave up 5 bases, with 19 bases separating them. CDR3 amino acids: CASSPESPGSHEQYF. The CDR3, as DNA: TGCGCCAGCAGCCCTGAAAGTCCCGGGAGTCACGAGCAGTACTTC.

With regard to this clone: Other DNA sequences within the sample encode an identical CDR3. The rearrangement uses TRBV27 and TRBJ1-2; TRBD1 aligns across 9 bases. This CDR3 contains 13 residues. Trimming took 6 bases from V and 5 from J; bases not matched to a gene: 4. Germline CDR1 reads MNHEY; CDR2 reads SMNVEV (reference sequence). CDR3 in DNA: TGTGCCAGCAGCCGGGGACAGGGTTATGGCTACACCTTC. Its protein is CASSRGQGYGYTF.

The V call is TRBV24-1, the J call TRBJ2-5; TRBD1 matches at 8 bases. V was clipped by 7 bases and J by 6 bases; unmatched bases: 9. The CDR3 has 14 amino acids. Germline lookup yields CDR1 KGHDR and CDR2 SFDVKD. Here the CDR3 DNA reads TGTGCCACCAGCCCTCAGGGGGCGCAAAAGACCCAGTACTTC. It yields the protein CATSPQGAQKTQYF.

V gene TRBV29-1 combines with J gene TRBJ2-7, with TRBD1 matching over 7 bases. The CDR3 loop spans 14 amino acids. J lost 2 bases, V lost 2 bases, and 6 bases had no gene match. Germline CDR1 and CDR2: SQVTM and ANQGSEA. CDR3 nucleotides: TGCAGCGTTGAACCAGAGACAGGGCCCTACGAGCAGTACTTC. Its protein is CSVEPETGPYEQYF.

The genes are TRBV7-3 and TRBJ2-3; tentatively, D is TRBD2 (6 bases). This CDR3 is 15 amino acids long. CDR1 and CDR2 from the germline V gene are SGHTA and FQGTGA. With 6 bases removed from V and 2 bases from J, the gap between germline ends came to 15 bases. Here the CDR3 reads CASSPGTLSTDTQYF. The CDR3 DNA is TGTGCCAGCAGTCCCGGGACTCTATCCACAGATACGCAGTATTTT.

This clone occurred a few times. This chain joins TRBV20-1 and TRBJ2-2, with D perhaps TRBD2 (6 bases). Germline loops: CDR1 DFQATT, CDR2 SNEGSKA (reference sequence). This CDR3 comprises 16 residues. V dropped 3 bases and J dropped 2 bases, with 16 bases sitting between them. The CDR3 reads CSASLGGDINTGELFF. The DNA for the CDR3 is TGCAGTGCTAGTTTGGGCGGGGATATAAACACCGGGGAGCTGTTTTTT.

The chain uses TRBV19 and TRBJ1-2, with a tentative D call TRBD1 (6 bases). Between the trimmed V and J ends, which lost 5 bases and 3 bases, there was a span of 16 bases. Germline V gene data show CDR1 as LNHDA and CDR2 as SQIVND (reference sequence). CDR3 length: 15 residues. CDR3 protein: CASSPGTGWDYGYTF. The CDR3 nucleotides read TGTGCCAGTAGTCCCGGTACAGGGTGGGACTATGGCTACACCTTC.

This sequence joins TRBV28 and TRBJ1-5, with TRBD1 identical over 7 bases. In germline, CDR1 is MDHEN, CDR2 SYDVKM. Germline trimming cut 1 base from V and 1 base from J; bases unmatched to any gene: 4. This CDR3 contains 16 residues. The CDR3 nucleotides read TGTGCCAGCAGTTTATTTCCAGGGGGAAGCAATCAGCCCCAGCATTTT. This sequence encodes CASSLFPGGSNQPQHF.

The CDR3 loop is CASSVDPSSNYGYTF. The CDR3 DNA reads TGTGCCAGCAGCGTAGATCCTTCTTCTAACTATGGCTACACCTTC. The V and J genes are TRBV9 and TRBJ1-2; D call uncertain. Germline CDR1 reads SGDLS; CDR2 reads YYNGEE. V gave up 0 bases and J gave up 0 bases, with 9 bases separating them. The CDR3 consists of 15 residues.

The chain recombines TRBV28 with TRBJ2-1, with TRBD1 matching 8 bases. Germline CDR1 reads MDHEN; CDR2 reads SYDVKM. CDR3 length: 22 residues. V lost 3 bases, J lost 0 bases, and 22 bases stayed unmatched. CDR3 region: CASSFPGPGLIRDRSSYNEQFF. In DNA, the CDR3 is TGTGCCAGCAGTTTCCCGGGGCCGGGTCTAATCCGGGACAGGAGCTCCTACAATGAGCAGTTCTTC.

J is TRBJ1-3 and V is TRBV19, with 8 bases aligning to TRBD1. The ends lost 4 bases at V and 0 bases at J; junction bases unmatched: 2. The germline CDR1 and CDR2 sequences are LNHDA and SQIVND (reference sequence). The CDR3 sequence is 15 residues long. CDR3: CASSKDRDSGNTIYF. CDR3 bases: TGTGCCAGTAGTAAGGACAGGGACTCTGGAAACACCATATATTTT. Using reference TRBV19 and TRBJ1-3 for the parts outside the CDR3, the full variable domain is DGGITQSPKYLFRKEGQNVTLSCEQNLNHDAMYWYRQDPGQGLRLIYYSQIVNDFQKGDIAEGYSVSREKKESFPLTVTSAQKNPTAFYLCASSKDRDSGNTIYFGEGSWLTVV.

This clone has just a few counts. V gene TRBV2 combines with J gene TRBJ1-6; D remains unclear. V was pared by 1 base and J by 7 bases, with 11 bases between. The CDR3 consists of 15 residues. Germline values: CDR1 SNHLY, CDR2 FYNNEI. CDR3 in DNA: TGTGCCAGCAGTGAAGGGGGAGGGCCCAATTCACCCCTCCACTTT. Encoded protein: CASSEGGGPNSPLHF.

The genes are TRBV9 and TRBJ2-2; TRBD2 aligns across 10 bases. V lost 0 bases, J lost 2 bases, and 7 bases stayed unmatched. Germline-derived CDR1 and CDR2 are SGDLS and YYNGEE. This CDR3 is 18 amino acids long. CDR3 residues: CASSVDPSGGFNTGELFF. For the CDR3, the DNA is TGTGCCAGCAGCGTAGACCCTAGCGGGGGCTTTAACACCGGGGAGCTGTTTTTT. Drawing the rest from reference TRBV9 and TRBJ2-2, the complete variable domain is DSGVTQTPKHLITATGQRVTLRCSPRSGDLSVYWYQQSLDQGLQFLIQYYNGEERAKGNILERFSAQQFPDLHSELNLSSLELGDSALYFCASSVDPSGGFNTGELFFGEGSRLTVL.

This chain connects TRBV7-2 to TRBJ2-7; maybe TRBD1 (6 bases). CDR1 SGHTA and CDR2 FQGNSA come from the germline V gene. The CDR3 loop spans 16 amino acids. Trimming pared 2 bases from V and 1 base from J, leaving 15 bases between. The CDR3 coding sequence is TGTGCCAGCAGCTTACCAAAAGGGACATATTCCTACGAGCAGTACTTC. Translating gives CASSLPKGTYSYEQYF.

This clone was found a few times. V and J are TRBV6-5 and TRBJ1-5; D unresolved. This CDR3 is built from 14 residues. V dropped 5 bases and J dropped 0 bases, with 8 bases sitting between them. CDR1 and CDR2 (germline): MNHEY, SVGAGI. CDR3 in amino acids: CASSRSDSNQPQHF. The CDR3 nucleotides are TGTGCCAGCAGTAGGAGTGATAGCAATCAGCCCCAGCATTTT.

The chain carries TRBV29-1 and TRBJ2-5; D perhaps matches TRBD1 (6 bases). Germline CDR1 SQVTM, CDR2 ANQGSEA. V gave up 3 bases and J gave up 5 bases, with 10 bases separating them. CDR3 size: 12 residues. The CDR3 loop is CSVEGARETQYF. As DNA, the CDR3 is TGCAGCGTTGAGGGGGCGCGGGAGACCCAGTACTTC.

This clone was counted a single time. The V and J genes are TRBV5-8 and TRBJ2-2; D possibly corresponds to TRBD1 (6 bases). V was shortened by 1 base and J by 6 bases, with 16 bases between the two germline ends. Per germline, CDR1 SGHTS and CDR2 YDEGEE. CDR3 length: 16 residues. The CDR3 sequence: CASSLRPRGIAGELFF. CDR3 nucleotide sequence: TGTGCCAGCAGCTTGCGGCCCAGGGGTATTGCCGGGGAGCTGTTTTTT.

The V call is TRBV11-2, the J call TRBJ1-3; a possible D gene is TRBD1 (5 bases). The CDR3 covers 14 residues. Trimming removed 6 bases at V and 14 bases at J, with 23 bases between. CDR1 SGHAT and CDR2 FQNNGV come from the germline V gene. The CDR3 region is CASSSAGTAGGVYF. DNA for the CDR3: TGTGCCAGCAGTTCGGCCGGGACGGCCGGCGGGGTATATTTT.

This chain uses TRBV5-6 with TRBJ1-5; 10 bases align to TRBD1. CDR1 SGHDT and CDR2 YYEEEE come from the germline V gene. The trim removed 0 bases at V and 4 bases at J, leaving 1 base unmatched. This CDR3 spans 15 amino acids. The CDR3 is CASSLGQGANQPQHF. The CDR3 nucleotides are TGTGCCAGCAGCTTGGGACAGGGGGCGAATCAGCCCCAGCATTTT. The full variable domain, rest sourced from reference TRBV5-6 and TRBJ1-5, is DAGVTQSPTHLIKTRGQQVTLRCSPKSGHDTVSWYQQALGQGPQFIFQYYEEEERQRGNFPDRFSGHQFPNYSSELNVNALLLGDSALYLCASSLGQGANQPQHFGDGTRLSIL.

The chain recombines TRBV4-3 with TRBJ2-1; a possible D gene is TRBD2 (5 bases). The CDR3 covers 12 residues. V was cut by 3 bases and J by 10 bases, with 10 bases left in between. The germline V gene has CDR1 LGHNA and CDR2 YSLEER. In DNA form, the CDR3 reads TGCGCCAGCAGCCAGGTACTAGGAGAGCAGTTCTTC. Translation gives CASSQVLGEQFF.

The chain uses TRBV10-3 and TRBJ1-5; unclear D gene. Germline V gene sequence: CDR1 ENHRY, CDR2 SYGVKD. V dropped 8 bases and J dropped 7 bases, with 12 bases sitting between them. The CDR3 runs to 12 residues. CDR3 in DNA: TGTGCCATCGCGGGTAGCTCCCAGCCCCAGCATTTT. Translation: CAIAGSSQPQHF.

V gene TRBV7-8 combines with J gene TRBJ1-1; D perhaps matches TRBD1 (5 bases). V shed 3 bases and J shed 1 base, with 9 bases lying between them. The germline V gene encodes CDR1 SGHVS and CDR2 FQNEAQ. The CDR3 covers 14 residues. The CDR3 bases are TGTGCCAGCAGCTTGCTAGACAGGAACACTGAAGCTTTCTTT. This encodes CASSLLDRNTEAFF.

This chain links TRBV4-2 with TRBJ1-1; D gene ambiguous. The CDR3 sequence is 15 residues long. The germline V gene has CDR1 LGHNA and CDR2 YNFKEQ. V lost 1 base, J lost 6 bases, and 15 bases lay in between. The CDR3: CASSQAAGERAEAFF. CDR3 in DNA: TGTGCCAGCAGCCAAGCGGCCGGGGAGAGGGCTGAAGCTTTCTTT.

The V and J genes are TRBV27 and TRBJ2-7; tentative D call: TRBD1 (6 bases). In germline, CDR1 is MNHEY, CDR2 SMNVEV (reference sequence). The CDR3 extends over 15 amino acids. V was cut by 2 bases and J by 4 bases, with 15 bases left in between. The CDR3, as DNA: TGTGCCAGCAGTTTAACCAGGGGCCGTTCGTACGAGCAGTACTTC. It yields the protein CASSLTRGRSYEQYF.

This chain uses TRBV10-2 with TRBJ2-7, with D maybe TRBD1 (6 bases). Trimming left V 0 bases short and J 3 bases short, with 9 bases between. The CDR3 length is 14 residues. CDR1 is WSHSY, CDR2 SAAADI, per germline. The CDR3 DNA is TGCGCCAGCAGTGAGTCGTCAGGGGTCTACGAGCAGTACTTC. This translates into CASSESSGVYEQYF.

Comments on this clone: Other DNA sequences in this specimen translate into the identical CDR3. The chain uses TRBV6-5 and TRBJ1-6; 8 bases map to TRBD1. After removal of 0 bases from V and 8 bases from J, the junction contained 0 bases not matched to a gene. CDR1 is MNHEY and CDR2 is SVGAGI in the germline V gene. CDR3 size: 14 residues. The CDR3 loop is CASSYSDRDSPLHF. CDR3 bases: TGTGCCAGCAGTTACTCGGACAGGGATTCACCCCTCCACTTT.

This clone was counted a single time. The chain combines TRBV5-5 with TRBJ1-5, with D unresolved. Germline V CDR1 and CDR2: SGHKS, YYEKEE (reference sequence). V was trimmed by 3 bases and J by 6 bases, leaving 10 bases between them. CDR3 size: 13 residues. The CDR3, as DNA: TGTGCCAGCAGCTACGCACCCAGTCAGCCCCAGCATTTT. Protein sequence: CASSYAPSQPQHF.

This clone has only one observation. DNA of the CDR3: TGTGCCAGTAGTATTCTGGGACAGGGGAACACTGAAGCTTTCTTT. Residues: CASSILGQGNTEAFF. The chain recombines TRBV19 with TRBJ1-1; 9 nucleotides align to TRBD1. The germline CDR1 and CDR2 sequences are LNHDA and SQIVND (reference sequence). The CDR3 totals 15 residues. V dropped 3 bases and J dropped 1; count of bases not matched to a gene: 3.

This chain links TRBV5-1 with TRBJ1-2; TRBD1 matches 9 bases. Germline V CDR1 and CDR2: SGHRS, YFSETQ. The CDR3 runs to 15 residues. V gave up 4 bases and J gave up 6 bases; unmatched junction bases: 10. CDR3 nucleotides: TGCGCCAGCAGCGCGAAACAGGGGGCGCTTCATGGCTACACCTTC. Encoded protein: CASSAKQGALHGYTF.